A single sample gave rise to the 18 T cell receptor beta chains below, sequenced in a study of vaccination effects on CD4 cells after COVID-19. These receptors' antigens are unknown. It was after approximately 11 days of culture that CD4+ T cells were isolated. Clones were read by immunoSEQ multiplex PCR, and TCRdb kept only the in-frame ones, dropping some. The sample comprises tens of thousands of clones, around 70% of which are singletons, and 8.6% rests with the top ten. This specimen was CD4+ T cells from PBMCs cultured without peptide, taken before COVID-19 vaccination. Every receptor here comes from a human donor who had a prior SARS-CoV-2 infection.

The rearrangement joins TRBV5-5 to TRBJ1-2, with D maybe TRBD1 (5 bases). The CDR3 loop spans 15 amino acids. The V gene lost 7 bases and the J gene lost 1 base, with 17 bases spanning the gap. Germline V lookup: CDR1 SGHKS, CDR2 YYEKEE (reference sequence). Here the CDR3 reads CASALDRDINYGYTF. CDR3 in DNA: TGTGCCAGCGCTCTCGACAGAGATATTAACTATGGCTACACCTTC.

The gene calls are TRBV7-3 and TRBJ2-3; possibly TRBD2 for D (7 bases). Trimming took off 2 bases at V and 5 bases at J, with 14 bases between the two ends. The germline CDR1 and CDR2 sequences are SGHTA and FQGTGA. The CDR3 is 15 residues long. The CDR3 protein is CASSLRGGARDTQYF. The CDR3 region has the DNA TGTGCCAGCAGCTTACGTGGGGGGGCCCGAGATACGCAGTATTTT.

This sequence joins TRBV5-1 and TRBJ2-7; tentatively, D is TRBD2 (6 bases). V was trimmed by 1 base and J by 7 bases, leaving 18 bases between them. CDR3 length equals 15 residues. In germline, CDR1 is SGHRS, CDR2 YFSETQ. The CDR3 nucleotides are TGCGCCAGCAGCTTGCCCTTGGGGACTGAAGAGGAGCAGTACTTC. Its protein is CASSLPLGTEEEQYF.

To note about this clone: A read error may produce the germline difference seen at one junction end. The CDR3 sequence: CASSHEWDASHEQYF. As DNA, the CDR3 is TGTGCCAGCAGCCACGAGTGGGACGCCTCCCACGAGCAGTACTTC. This chain joins TRBV3-1 (or the pseudogene TRBV3-2) and TRBJ2-7, with D perhaps assigned TRBD1 or TRBD2 (5 bases each). The CDR3 consists of 15 residues. Germline CDR1 is LGHDT and CDR2 is YNNKEL (reference sequence).

The chain couples TRBV18 to TRBJ2-3, with TRBD2 identical over 12 bases. V lost 3 bases and J lost 5; bases outside the gene matches: 3. CDR3 length: 15 residues. Germline CDR1 reads KGHSH; CDR2 reads LQKENI. This chain's CDR3 is CASSPRLAGEDTQYF. In nucleotides, the CDR3 is TGTGCCAGCTCACCGCGACTAGCGGGAGAAGATACGCAGTATTTT.

The rearrangement uses TRBV19 and TRBJ2-1, with a tentative D call TRBD1 (5 bases). The germline V gene encodes CDR1 LNHDA and CDR2 SQIVND (reference sequence). The germline V and J ends were trimmed by 1 base and 0 bases, with 7 bases remaining between them. The length of the CDR3 is 15 residues. In DNA form, the CDR3 reads TGTGCCAGTAGTATAGCTGACAGCTCCTACAATGAGCAGTTCTTC. It yields the protein CASSIADSSYNEQFF.

V is TRBV4-3 and J is TRBJ2-1; TRBD2 agrees at 9 bases. The germline V gene encodes CDR1 LGHNA and CDR2 YSLEER. The CDR3 is made up of 17 amino acids. Trimming at V came to 4 bases and at J to 5 bases, leaving 12 bases not matched to a gene. The CDR3 DNA is TGCGCCAGCAGCCCCGCGGCGCTAGCGGGGACTGACAATGAGCAGTTCTTC. Translation: CASSPAALAGTDNEQFF.

The V and J genes are TRBV9 and TRBJ2-3; D ambiguous. There are 15 residues in the CDR3. The germline V gene has CDR1 SGDLS and CDR2 YYNGEE. The germline V and J ends were trimmed by 0 bases and 4 bases, with 12 bases remaining between them. The CDR3 nucleotides are TGTGCCAGCAGCGTAGGCACGGTTAGTGCAGATACGCAGTATTTT. It codes for CASSVGTVSADTQYF.

CDR3 sequence: CASSPGNHRGWTEAFF. Written as DNA, the CDR3 is TGTGCCAGCAGCCCAGGAAATCATCGTGGGTGGACTGAAGCTTTCTTT. The chain combines TRBV7-2 with TRBJ1-1, with D uncertain. The CDR3 runs 16 residues. The germline gives CDR1 SGHTA, CDR2 FQGNSA. Trimming cost V 5 bases and J 5 bases, with 21 bases left between them.

This clone was counted between two and nine times. V and J are TRBV6-2 or TRBV6-3 and TRBJ2-7, with 11 bases matching TRBD2. Germline CDR1 and CDR2: MNHEY and SVGEGT. J was trimmed by 4 bases and V by 2 bases; bases with no gene match: 1. The CDR3 has 14 amino acids. In DNA form, the CDR3 reads TGTGCCAGCAGTTACGGGACTAGCGGTTACGAGCAGTACTTC. Amino acid sequence: CASSYGTSGYEQYF.

The V and J genes are TRBV5-5 and TRBJ2-7; D perhaps matches TRBD1 (6 bases). With 0 bases removed from V and 0 bases from J, the gap between germline ends came to 10 bases. CDR1 and CDR2 (germline): SGHKS, YYEKEE (reference sequence). The CDR3 is made up of 15 amino acids. For the CDR3, the DNA is TGTGCCAGCAGCTTGGCATACAGGGACTCCTACGAGCAGTACTTC. This gives the protein CASSLAYRDSYEQYF.

The chain links TRBV6-5 to TRBJ2-5; 7 nucleotides match TRBD1. V was pared by 6 bases and J by 5 bases, with 3 bases of the junction left unmatched. Germline V gene data show CDR1 as MNHEY and CDR2 as SVGAGI. The CDR3 spans 12 residues. This CDR3 is CASRPTGETQYF. Here the CDR3 DNA reads TGTGCCAGCAGACCGACAGGGGAGACCCAGTACTTC.

This chain connects TRBV3-1 (or the pseudogene TRBV3-2) to TRBJ2-1; 9 nucleotides line up with TRBD2. The germline gives CDR1 LGHDT, CDR2 YNNKEL (reference sequence). There are 16 residues in the CDR3. Losses at the gene ends were 5 bases for V and 9 bases for J; bases not matched to a gene: 14. In DNA form, the CDR3 reads TGTGCCAGCAGCTATTCGGGACTAGCCGGTGACGGTGAGCAGTTCTTC. Protein product: CASSYSGLAGDGEQFF.

This chain links TRBV5-6 with TRBJ2-7; D is ambiguous. CDR3 length: 13 amino acids. The V gene's germline CDR1 is SGHDT and CDR2 YYEEEE. V was trimmed by 1 base and J by 5 bases, leaving 10 bases between them. CDR3 sequence (DNA): TGTGCCAGCAGCTTGAGGGCGATCGACGAGCAGTACTTC. Translating it yields CASSLRAIDEQYF.

This chain joins TRBV5-1 and TRBJ2-1; 8 nucleotides agree with TRBD2. The CDR3 covers 13 residues. V was pared by 4 bases and J by 4 bases, with 1 base of the junction left unmatched. Germline V gene data show CDR1 as SGHRS and CDR2 as YFSETQ. The CDR3, as DNA: TGCGCCAGCAGCCAGCGGGAGTACAATGAGCAGTTCTTC. It encodes CASSQREYNEQFF.

This clone was observed a handful of times. The chain has TRBV7-9 and TRBJ2-2; the D gene could be TRBD1 or TRBD2 (7 bases each). Germline assignment: CDR1 SEHNR and CDR2 FQNEAQ (reference sequence). V lost 5 bases to trimming and J lost 4 bases, with 17 bases between them. This CDR3 comprises 16 residues. CDR3 residues: CASSLNRGGGTGELFF. For the CDR3, the DNA is TGTGCCAGCAGCCTTAACAGGGGCGGGGGCACCGGGGAGCTGTTTTTT.

This chain joins TRBV20-1 and TRBJ1-6; D is perhaps TRBD1 (5 bases). V was clipped by 3 bases and J by 8 bases, with 23 bases between them. The CDR3 is made up of 17 amino acids. CDR1 DFQATT and CDR2 SNEGSKA come from the germline V gene (reference sequence). The CDR3 DNA follows: TGCAGTGCTAGTCGTGGGGGTGATCTTGCGATTGATTCACCCCTCCACTTT. Residues: CSASRGGDLAIDSPLHF.

The chain recombines TRBV2 with TRBJ2-5, with D tentatively TRBD1 or TRBD2 (5 bases each). CDR1 and CDR2 (germline): SNHLY, FYNNEI. CDR3 length: 13 residues. Trimming took off 4 bases at V and 3 bases at J, with 9 bases between the two ends. CDR3 bases: TGTGCCAGCAGTGTTCGGGGCGAAGAGACCCAGTACTTC. Translation: CASSVRGEETQYF.